This TCR beta chain is from a study of T cell responses to AZD1222 COVID-19 vaccine. Some clones are missing from TCRdb's copy, which holds only in-frame ones; the method was immunoSEQ multiplex PCR. The sample records about 89,000 clones, 75% to 90% being singletons. V was pared by 6 bases and J by 6 bases, with 8 bases between. The CDR3 spans 12 residues. Findings and limits, study-wide: CD4 TCRs associated with vaccination spanned spike, dominating at 160-218 and 743-854. Repertoires were obtained solely post-peak T cell response. Just a handful of AZD1222 recipients tested seropositive at baseline.

Regarding this clone: Its antigen is undetermined.

The sequence was collected from an adult who received the AZD1222 COVID-19 vaccine. The J gene is TRBJ1-4, the V gene TRBV12-3 or TRBV12-4; D ambiguous. This material consisted of peripheral blood, taken 28 days after the second AZD1222 dose. The CDR3 nucleotides are TGTGCCAGCAGGGGGTGGGATGAAAAACTGTTTTTT. Its protein is CASRGWDEKLFF.